Sequencing of this TCR beta chain was carried out in a study of vaccination and CD4 T cells after COVID-19. Study at large: The convalescents were made up of six males and four females, two of whom were Hispanic. Overlapping SARS-CoV-2, HCoV-NL63, HCoV-OC43 and HCoV-229E spike peptides stimulated the cells.

Specified treatment: approximately 9-day PBMC culture with coronavirus spike peptide pools or control peptides (ViraFEST assay). Cultured CD4+ T cells had their DNA profiled by the Oncomine TCR Beta short-read assay. Someone extracted genomic DNA from cultured CD4+ T cells. A single record per CDR3 protein comes from TCRdb applying MiXCR to the PCR reads. The table records 13,000 or so distinct CDR3 sequences, 25% to 30% of them present only once. Germline V gives CDR1 WSHSY, CDR2 SAAADI. Trimming took 0 bases from V and 1 from J, leaving 15 bases between them. The CDR3 covers 17 residues. This clonotype was found a few times. Its antigen is as yet unknown.

This sequence originates from a human donor who had recovered from COVID-19. The gene calls are TRBV10-2 and TRBJ1-1; a possible D gene is TRBD1 (5 bases). What was sequenced was CD4+ T cells from blood, cultured in vitro. The CDR3 loop is CASSESGWGRKNTEAFF. In DNA form, the CDR3 reads TGCGCCAGCAGTGAGTCGGGGTGGGGCAGGAAGAACACTGAAGCTTTCTTT.